Listed below are T cell receptor beta chains from one sample, sequenced in a study of identifying expanded T cells in peripheral blood. Sequenced by immunoSEQ multiplex PCR; TCRdb stores in-frame clones only, minus some. Of over 65,000 clones listed, roughly 89% are singletons. Sequenced input: blood. The receptors were sampled from a person aged 18 to 75 in good health. Each CDR3 is given with its conserved first and last residue. Fields, in order: V gene, J gene, D gene, clone size, CDR3 DNA, CDR3 protein. The D gene is left open where the match is weak. The size entry is marked missing in some rows and otherwise reads once, few, many or a size class.

TRBV6-1	TRBJ2-1	.	.	TGTGCCAGCAGTGCTTGGGCTACAAGCTACAATGAGCAGTTCTTC	CASSAWATSYNEQFF
TRBV25-1	TRBJ1-2	.	.	TGTGCCAGCAGTGAGGTGGACACCAGTCTCTATGGCTACACCTTC	CASSEVDTSLYGYTF
TRBV9	TRBJ2-7	TRBD2	.	TGTGCCAGCAGCGGCCCGCCGGGAGGCTCCTACGAGCAGTACTTC	CASSGPPGGSYEQYF
TRBV5-1	TRBJ2-1	.	.	TGCGCCAGCAGCTGGTCGGGGTTCGGGAATGAGCAGTTCTTC	CASSWSGFGNEQFF
TRBV15	TRBJ2-3	.	.	TGTGCCACCAGCAGAGATCAGGGAGATACGCAGTATTTT	CATSRDQGDTQYF
TRBV18	TRBJ1-6	TRBD1	.	TGTGCCAGCTCACCAACCGGGACAGATCATTCACCCCTCCACTTT	CASSPTGTDHSPLHF
TRBV9	TRBJ1-1	TRBD1	medium-sized	TGTGCCAGCAGCCAGACAGGGGGCACTGAAGCTTTCTTT	CASSQTGGTEAFF
TRBV7-3	TRBJ2-1	TRBD1	.	TGTGCCAGCAGCCCCGGGACAGGGGGGTACAATGAGCAGTTCTTC	CASSPGTGGYNEQFF
TRBV6-1	TRBJ1-1	.	.	TGTGCCAGCAGCATCGGGCTAGTGAACACTGAAGCTTTCTTT	CASSIGLVNTEAFF
TRBV2	TRBJ2-7	.	.	TGTGCCAGCTCGCAGTCCCCAGGGGGGGGCCACGAGCAGTACTTC	CASSQSPGGGHEQYF
TRBV6-5	TRBJ1-5	.	.	TGTGCCAGCAGTTTGGACAGTCAAAATCAGCCCCAGCATTTT	CASSLDSQNQPQHF
TRBV30	TRBJ2-1	.	.	TGTGCCTGGAGTATGGAGTTCAATGAGCAGTTCTTC	CAWSMEFNEQFF
TRBV10-3	TRBJ2-5	TRBD1	.	TGTGCCATCAGAGGGGACAGGGAGACCCAGTACTTC	CAIRGDRETQYF
TRBV5-4	TRBJ2-2	TRBD1	.	TGTGCCACCTTTAGACAGGGGGCGAGCACCGGGGAGCTGTTTTTT	CATFRQGASTGELFF
TRBV6-1	TRBJ1-5	.	.	TGTGCCAGCCTAGACCGTCAGGGGAGGTATCAGCCCCAGCATTTT	CASLDRQGRYQPQHF
TRBV19	TRBJ2-3	TRBD2	.	TGTGCCACCCTGGACCCGGGAGGGCCAACAGATACGCAGTATTTT	CATLDPGGPTDTQYF
TRBV27	TRBJ1-4	TRBD1	.	TGTGCCAGCAGTCCATACCTACTGACAGGGTTAAATGAAAAACTGTTTTTT	CASSPYLLTGLNEKLFF
TRBV5-1	TRBJ2-5	.	.	TGCGCCAGCAGCTTGGAGTACAGGTCCCAAGAGACCCAGTACTTC	CASSLEYRSQETQYF
TRBV25-1	TRBJ2-5	.	.	TGTGCCAGCAGTCTAACATTGGGCCAAGAGACCCAGTACTTC	CASSLTLGQETQYF
TRBV27	TRBJ2-2	.	once	TGTGCCAGCAGTTTACGGGGCACCGGGGAGCTGTTTTTT	CASSLRGTGELFF
TRBV7-8	TRBJ2-1	TRBD2	.	TGTGCCAGCAGCCCAGATGGACTAGCGGGAAGAAGCTCCTACAATGAGCAGTTCTTC	CASSPDGLAGRSSYNEQFF
TRBV2	TRBJ2-5	TRBD2	.	TGTGCCAGCGCTAGCGGCACGCAAGAGACCCAGTACTTC	CASASGTQETQYF
TRBV7-2	TRBJ1-1	.	.	TGTGCCAGCAGCTTTGGCAGAGCGAACACTGAAGCTTTCTTT	CASSFGRANTEAFF
TRBV5-1	TRBJ1-5	.	.	TGCGCCAGCAGCCCGCGACCCGATCAGCCCCAGCATTTT	CASSPRPDQPQHF
TRBV19	TRBJ2-7	TRBD1	.	TGTGCCAGTAGAGGACAGGGCTCCTACGAGCAGTACTTC	CASRGQGSYEQYF
TRBV4-1	TRBJ2-1	TRBD2	.	TGCGCCAGCAGCCATCCGGGACTAGCGGGAGGAGATGAGCAGTTCTTC	CASSHPGLAGGDEQFF
TRBV28	TRBJ1-2	.	.	TGTGCCAGCAGTTTACAAGCAGGGAATCCCTATGGCTACACCTTC	CASSLQAGNPYGYTF
TRBV5-6	TRBJ2-7	TRBD1	once	TGTGCCAGCAGCTTTGGACAGGGCCTCTACGAGCAGTACTTC	CASSFGQGLYEQYF
TRBV4-3	TRBJ2-5	.	few	TGCGCCAGCAGCCAAGATTCCGGGGTGGGGACCCAGTACTTC	CASSQDSGVGTQYF
TRBV5-4	TRBJ2-1	TRBD2	.	TGTGCCAGCAGCTTACTAGCGGGAGCACATGAGCAGTTCTTC	CASSLLAGAHEQFF
TRBV7-8	TRBJ2-5	.	.	TGTGCCAGCAGCTCAACTAGGTCCCAAGAGACCCAGTACTTC	CASSSTRSQETQYF
TRBV7-9	TRBJ1-5	.	few	TGTGCCAGCAGCTCTGGACAGTTCGGGCAGCCCCAGCATTTT	CASSSGQFGQPQHF
TRBV5-4	TRBJ1-1	.	.	TGTGCCAGCAGCCTGGGCGGGTCCGCGGCCACTGAAGCTTTCTTT	CASSLGGSAATEAFF
TRBV11-2	TRBJ1-5	.	.	TGTGCCAGCAGCTTAGTCGGGGGGCAGGATCAGCCCCAGCATTTT	CASSLVGGQDQPQHF
TRBV2	TRBJ1-2	.	.	TGTGCCAGCCCCCGGAATCCTAACTATGGCTACACCTTC	CASPRNPNYGYTF
TRBV19	TRBJ2-1	TRBD2	.	TGTGCCAGTAGTATGACTAGCGGGTCCGATGAGCAGTTCTTC	CASSMTSGSDEQFF
TRBV6-6	TRBJ1-3	.	once	TGTGCCAGCAGTCCGCGCGGGGGGCCTGGAAACACCATATATTTT	CASSPRGGPGNTIYF
TRBV19	TRBJ1-5	.	.	TGTGCCAGTAGTATCCTCCGGACGAGCAATCAGCCCCAGCATTTT	CASSILRTSNQPQHF
TRBV6-1	TRBJ1-2	TRBD1	.	TGTGCCAGCAGTGAAGCACACAGGGGGATCTATGGCTACACCTTC	CASSEAHRGIYGYTF
TRBV20-1	TRBJ2-7	.	.	TGCAGTGCTATATTAGGGAGCGAGCAGTACTTC	CSAILGSEQYF
TRBV25-1	TRBJ1-1	.	.	TGTGCCAGCAGTCCCCGGGGGCAAAACTCATTGAACACTGAAGCTTTCTTT	CASSPRGQNSLNTEAFF
TRBV5-1	TRBJ1-2	.	.	TGCGCCAGCAGCTTGGAAGGGGACTATGGCTACACCTTC	CASSLEGDYGYTF
TRBV4-1	TRBJ2-2	.	.	TGCGCCAGCAGCCAAGACGCAGGGTGGACCGGGGAGCTGTTTTTT	CASSQDAGWTGELFF
TRBV5-1	TRBJ2-2	TRBD1	.	TGCGCCAGCAGCTTGAGGGACAGGGGGCCGTTCGGGGAGCTGTTTTTT	CASSLRDRGPFGELFF
TRBV7-3	TRBJ1-1	.	.	TGTGCCAGCAGCTTAAGATTGGGACTGGGCAACACTGAAGCTTTCTTT	CASSLRLGLGNTEAFF
TRBV28	TRBJ1-1	TRBD1	.	TGTGCCAGCAGGGTAAGCGGACAGGCGAACACTGAAGCTTTCTTT	CASRVSGQANTEAFF
TRBV9	TRBJ1-5	.	.	TGTGCCAGCAGCGTAGGGGCGGGGGGCAATCAGCCCCAGCATTTT	CASSVGAGGNQPQHF
TRBV28	TRBJ2-7	TRBD2	.	TGTGCCACCTTGACTAGCGGCTCCTACGAGCAGTACTTC	CATLTSGSYEQYF
TRBV6-4	TRBJ2-2	TRBD1	.	TGTGCCAGCAGGGACGGGACAGGGGGCTCCGGGGAGCTGTTTTTT	CASRDGTGGSGELFF
TRBV7-9	TRBJ2-5	TRBD2	.	TGTGCCAGCAGCCCCCTCGGGGCTAGCGGGTACCAAGAGACCCAGTACTTC	CASSPLGASGYQETQYF
TRBV7-2	TRBJ1-1	TRBD1	.	TGTGCCACCTACCGACAGGGGATGAACACTGAAGCTTTCTTT	CATYRQGMNTEAFF